Shown below are 27 T cell receptor beta chains from a single sample sequenced in a study of blood T cell repertoires in COVID-19. TCRdb's table, derived via immunoSEQ multiplex PCR, lists solely in-frame clones and lacks some. The sample shows around 250,000 clones, more than 75% of them seen only once. Source material: PBMCs or T cells enriched from blood (not recorded which). The source of these receptors is a man younger than 30 who had recovered from COVID-19.

The rearrangement links TRBV28 to TRBJ2-1; 11 positions match TRBD2. CDR1 MDHEN and CDR2 SYDVKM come from the germline V gene. The CDR3 runs to 15 residues. V was clipped by 6 bases and J by 0 bases; unmatched bases: 1. CDR3: CASRTSGSSYNEQFF. CDR3 sequence (DNA): TGTGCCAGCAGAACTAGCGGGAGCTCCTACAATGAGCAGTTCTTC. The complete variable domain, with remaining parts taken from reference TRBV28 and TRBJ2-1, reads DVKVTQSSRYLVKRTGEKVFLECVQDMDHENMFWYRQDPGLGLRLIYFSYDVKMKEKGDIPEGYSVSREKKERFSLILESASTNQTSMYLCASRTSGSSYNEQFFGPGTRLTVL.

J is TRBJ2-3 and V is TRBV5-5; D is unclear. This CDR3 spans 14 amino acids. Germline CDR1 SGHKS, CDR2 YYEKEE (reference sequence). Trimming removed 0 bases from V and 6 bases from J, with 11 bases in between. CDR3 nucleotide sequence: TGTGCCAGCAGCTTGGCCCCTCCCGCGGATACGCAGTATTTT. As protein: CASSLAPPADTQYF.

V is TRBV5-1 and J is TRBJ1-1; 8 bases agree with TRBD1. CDR1 SGHRS and CDR2 YFSETQ come from the germline V gene. The CDR3 loop spans 14 amino acids. The V segment lost 7 bases and the J segment 4 bases; nucleotides outside the gene matches: 9. CDR3 DNA: TGCGCCAGCGGGGGGAGCAGGGGGCCCACTGAAGCTTTCTTT. Protein product: CASGGSRGPTEAFF.

V is TRBV19 and J is TRBJ1-1; no definite D call. Per the germline V gene, CDR1 is LNHDA and CDR2 is SQIVND (reference sequence). This CDR3 spans 13 amino acids. V lost 1 base, J lost 5 bases, and 8 bases lay in between. This chain's CDR3 is CASSIVGLTEAFF. The CDR3 region has the DNA TGTGCCAGTAGTATAGTCGGGTTGACTGAAGCTTTCTTT.

V is TRBV24-1 and J is TRBJ2-5, with 9 bases identical to TRBD2. Germline CDR1 is KGHDR and CDR2 is SFDVKD. This CDR3 has 15 amino acids. Trimming removed 3 bases from V and 4 bases from J; junction bases left unmatched: 5. The CDR3 reads CATSDGTSRGETQYF. In DNA, the CDR3 is TGTGCCACCAGTGATGGGACTAGCCGCGGAGAGACCCAGTACTTC.

In its sample, this clone was seen a few times. This CDR3 is CASSPLRDSYNEQFF. CDR3 nucleotide sequence: TGTGCCAGCAGCCCCCTGCGGGATTCCTACAATGAGCAGTTCTTC. V and J are TRBV3-1 (or the pseudogene TRBV3-2) and TRBJ2-1; D is perhaps TRBD2 (6 bases). CDR3 size: 15 residues. CDR1 LGHDT and CDR2 YNNKEL come from the germline V gene (reference sequence). V lost 4 bases to trimming and J lost 1 base, with 11 bases between them.

This chain joins TRBV5-1 and TRBJ1-5, with D possibly being TRBD1 (5 bases). The CDR3 runs to 16 residues. The V end lost 4 bases, the J end lost 1 base, and 15 bases lay between the germline ends. Germline values: CDR1 SGHRS, CDR2 YFSETQ. This CDR3 reads CASSPTGAGSNQPQHF. Here the CDR3 DNA reads TGCGCCAGCAGCCCTACCGGGGCGGGGAGCAATCAGCCCCAGCATTTT.

V and J are TRBV7-9 and TRBJ2-7, with 13 bases aligning to TRBD2. The end of the DNA fits TRBJ2-1 better, so the J call may be wrong. Germline-derived CDR1 and CDR2 are SEHNR and FQNEAQ (reference sequence). The length of the CDR3 is 14 residues. The CDR3 region is CASSWTSGSYEQFF. CDR3 sequence (DNA): TGTGCCAGCAGCTGGACTAGCGGGAGTTATGAGCAGTTCTTC.

The genes are TRBV5-1 and TRBJ2-2; 7 bases are shared with TRBD1. There are 15 residues in the CDR3. The germline V gene has CDR1 SGHRS and CDR2 YFSETQ. The J segment lost 1 base and the V segment lost 3 bases, leaving 3 bases of the junction unmatched. CDR3 bases: TGCGCCAGCAGCTCAGGACAGGTGAACACCGGGGAGCTGTTTTTT. Encoded protein: CASSSGQVNTGELFF.

V and J are TRBV7-2 and TRBJ2-7, with 10 nucleotides matching TRBD2. Germline V gives CDR1 SGHTA, CDR2 FQGNSA. With V trimmed by 2 bases and J by 7 bases, 8 bases remained unmatched. This CDR3 is 15 amino acids long. CDR3 nucleotides: TGTGCCAGCAGCTTACTCTCCAGCGGGGGGGGAGAGCAGTACTTC. Its protein is CASSLLSSGGGEQYF.

This sequence joins TRBV13 and TRBJ1-1; D is unresolved. This CDR3 has 12 residues. V lost 11 bases, J lost 3 bases, and 13 bases lay in between. Germline V gene data show CDR1 as PRHDT and CDR2 as FYEKMQ (reference sequence). CDR3 loop: CAGSGIDTEAFF. The DNA for the CDR3 is TGTGCCGGGTCGGGGATCGACACTGAAGCTTTCTTT.

The V gene is TRBV5-1, the J gene TRBJ2-5; 12 positions match TRBD2. The CDR3 runs to 16 residues. The V segment lost 3 bases and the J segment 0 bases; nucleotides outside the gene matches: 3. The germline V gene has CDR1 SGHRS and CDR2 YFSETQ. CDR3 in DNA: TGCGCCAGCAGCTGGACTAGCGGGGAGTACCAAGAGACCCAGTACTTC. Translated, it gives CASSWTSGEYQETQYF.

The V gene is TRBV6-5, the J gene TRBJ1-2, with D perhaps matching TRBD1 (6 bases). This CDR3 region has 13 residues. V was trimmed by 6 bases and J by 8 bases, leaving 16 bases between them. Germline V gene data show CDR1 as MNHEY and CDR2 as SVGAGI. CDR3 loop: CASRVGPGGGYTF. The CDR3 coding sequence is TGTGCCAGCAGGGTCGGACCGGGGGGCGGCTACACCTTC.

The chain employs TRBV15 and TRBJ2-5; 7 positions agree with TRBD1. CDR1 is LNHNV and CDR2 is YYDKDF in the germline V gene (reference sequence). The CDR3 covers 15 residues. With 4 bases clipped from V and 0 bases from J, the junction kept 5 bases outside the gene matches. The chain's CDR3 is CATSTHGTDQETQYF. In DNA, the CDR3 is TGTGCCACCAGCACCCACGGGACAGACCAAGAGACCCAGTACTTC. Drawing the rest from reference TRBV15 and TRBJ2-5, the complete variable domain is DAMVIQNPRYQVTQFGKPVTLSCSQTLNHNVMYWYQQKSSQAPKLLFHYYDKDFNNEADTPDNFQSRRPNTSFCFLDIRSPGLGDTAMYLCATSTHGTDQETQYFGPGTRLLVL.

The chain uses TRBV6-5 and TRBJ2-7; 9 bases are a match to TRBD1. Germline CDR1 MNHEY, CDR2 SVGAGI. CDR3 length equals 13 residues. V lost 8 bases to trimming and J lost 2 bases; unmatched junction nucleotides: 4. DNA for the CDR3: TGTGCCAGCTGGACAGGGGATACCTACGAGCAGTACTTC. Its translation is CASWTGDTYEQYF.

The chain uses TRBV6-5 and TRBJ1-5; possible D gene TRBD1, 5 bases. The germline V gene has CDR1 MNHEY and CDR2 SVGAGI. With 7 bases removed from V and 7 bases from J, the gap between germline ends came to 20 bases. The CDR3 totals 15 residues. The CDR3 loop is CASIWSGYMGQPQHF. CDR3 nucleotides: TGTGCCAGCATTTGGTCAGGGTATATGGGACAGCCCCAGCATTTT.

The chain joins TRBV28 to TRBJ2-7; 7 positions match TRBD1. V gave up 6 bases and J gave up 3 bases; unmatched junction bases: 5. Germline CDR1 and CDR2: MDHEN and SYDVKM. This CDR3 is 13 amino acids long. CDR3 in amino acids: CASRQGFYYEQYF. The DNA of the CDR3 is TGTGCCAGCAGACAGGGGTTTTACTACGAGCAGTACTTC.

This clone was counted a single time. V and J are TRBV2 and TRBJ1-5; D gene uncertain. Trimming left V 6 bases short and J 1 base short, with 19 bases between. Per germline, CDR1 SNHLY and CDR2 FYNNEI. The CDR3 consists of 17 residues. This chain's CDR3 is CASRASTGYGSNQPQHF. DNA of the CDR3: TGTGCCAGCAGAGCTAGCACCGGGTACGGAAGCAATCAGCCCCAGCATTTT.

V is TRBV12-3 or TRBV12-4 and J is TRBJ1-1; D uncertain. The CDR3 length is 13 residues. The V end was cut by 1 base, the J end by 5 bases, with 8 bases between. In DNA, the CDR3 is TGTGCCAGCAGTTTAGTATCTAGGACTGAAGCTTTCTTT. Translation gives CASSLVSRTEAFF.

The chain joins TRBV19 to TRBJ1-3; D gene uncertain. Germline CDR1 is LNHDA and CDR2 is SQIVND (reference sequence). The length of the CDR3 is 15 residues. Trimming shortened V by 3 bases and J by 0 bases, and 9 bases separated the two germline ends. CDR3 residues: CASSMEERSGNTIYF. The CDR3 DNA sequence: TGTGCCAGTAGTATGGAGGAGCGCTCTGGAAACACCATATATTTT.

The chain has TRBV24-1 and TRBJ2-2; 8 bases are a match to TRBD1. The CDR3 contains 16 residues. The ends lost 3 bases at V and 2 bases at J; junction bases unmatched: 4. The germline gives CDR1 KGHDR, CDR2 SFDVKD. The CDR3 sequence: CATSDQTGANTGELFF. The CDR3 DNA follows: TGTGCCACCAGTGATCAGACAGGGGCTAACACCGGGGAGCTGTTTTTT.

This clone has only a few counts. V usage is TRBV19 and J usage is TRBJ1-6; TRBD1 aligns across 7 bases. The CDR3 runs to 15 residues. V was clipped by 1 base and J by 9 bases; unmatched bases: 6. Germline V gives CDR1 LNHDA, CDR2 SQIVND (reference sequence). The CDR3 reads CASSIAPGTVSPLHF. Written as DNA, the CDR3 is TGTGCCAGTAGTATAGCCCCCGGGACAGTTTCACCCCTCCACTTT.

The V and J genes are TRBV10-3 and TRBJ1-1; D is unclear. Between the trimmed V and J ends, which lost 2 bases and 3 bases, there was a span of 10 bases. Per germline, CDR1 ENHRY and CDR2 SYGVKD. The CDR3 contains 14 residues. CDR3 nucleotide sequence: TGTGCCATCAGTGAGACGTGGGCGTACACTGAAGCTTTCTTT. Protein sequence: CAISETWAYTEAFF.

This rearrangement joins TRBV19 to TRBJ2-5; no clear D gene. Germline loops: CDR1 LNHDA, CDR2 SQIVND (reference sequence). V was clipped by 1 base and J by 5 bases, with 11 bases between them. This CDR3 has 14 residues. As DNA, the CDR3 is TGTGCCAGTAGTATAGGGTCCGGAGTTGAGACCCAGTACTTC. Translated, it gives CASSIGSGVETQYF.

V usage is TRBV6-5 and J usage is TRBJ2-3; D not resolved. Germline V gene data show CDR1 as MNHEY and CDR2 as SVGAGI. The CDR3 totals 13 residues. V was clipped by 7 bases and J by 0 bases, with 8 bases between them. The CDR3 loop is CASKESSTDTQYF. For the CDR3, the DNA is TGTGCCAGCAAGGAGTCGAGCACAGATACGCAGTATTTT.

The chain recombines TRBV7-2 with TRBJ1-2; 9 bases map to TRBD1. Germline CDR1 reads SGHTA; CDR2 reads FQGNSA. The CDR3 has 16 amino acids. The trim removed 1 base at V and 1 base at J, leaving 4 bases unmatched. Here the CDR3 reads CASSLGGTGINYGYTF. Here the CDR3 DNA reads TGTGCCAGCAGCTTAGGCGGGACAGGGATTAACTATGGCTACACCTTC.

This chain links TRBV5-4 with TRBJ1-1, with D uncertain. The V gene lost 0 bases and the J gene lost 5 bases, with 8 bases spanning the gap. There are 13 residues in the CDR3. The V gene's germline CDR1 is SGHNT and CDR2 YYREEE (reference sequence). The CDR3 here is CASSLDWRTEAFF. The CDR3 nucleotides read TGTGCCAGCAGCTTGGACTGGAGGACTGAAGCTTTCTTT.